Shown below are 29 T cell receptor beta chains from a single sample sequenced in a study of T cell changes during pregnancy in multiple sclerosis. Clones were read by immunoSEQ multiplex PCR, and TCRdb kept only the in-frame ones, dropping some. The table lists around 36,000 clones, 80% to 95% of them singletons. The material sequenced was CD8+ T cells from peripheral blood mononuclear cells, taken in the first trimester of pregnancy. Source of these receptors: a female donor with multiple sclerosis, enrolled in a pregnancy study.

The chain combines TRBV6-1 with TRBJ2-1; TRBD2 agrees at 12 bases. Trimming took 2 bases from V and 7 from J; bases not matched to a gene: 9. The CDR3 runs to 17 residues. Germline V gives CDR1 MNHNS, CDR2 SASEGT. CDR3: CASSESLLAGGRNEQFF. The DNA of the CDR3 is TGTGCCAGCAGTGAATCTCTACTAGCGGGGGGACGAAATGAGCAGTTCTTC.

The chain combines TRBV5-6 with TRBJ1-2; D possibly corresponds to TRBD1 (5 bases). The CDR3 has 13 residues. V lost 2 bases, J lost 8 bases, and 13 bases lay in between. The germline V gene has CDR1 SGHDT and CDR2 YYEEEE. In DNA form, the CDR3 reads TGTGCCAGCAGCTTCGGGGGTGAGGAAGGCTACACCTTC. Encoded protein: CASSFGGEEGYTF.

This chain uses TRBV7-9 with TRBJ1-2; 8 bases match TRBD1. The CDR3 has 14 residues. V lost 4 bases, J lost 3 bases, and 4 bases stayed unmatched. Germline loops: CDR1 SEHNR, CDR2 FQNEAQ (reference sequence). Written as DNA, the CDR3 is TGTGCCAGCAGCTCCCAGGGACAGGACTATGGCTACACCTTC. Translation gives CASSSQGQDYGYTF.

This clone appeared once. This chain links TRBV6-5 with TRBJ1-1; D is unresolved. V gave up 0 bases and J gave up 4 bases, with 9 bases separating them. Germline lookup yields CDR1 MNHEY and CDR2 SVGAGI. The CDR3 loop spans 14 amino acids. The CDR3 spells CASSYSGGLTEAFF. In nucleotides, the CDR3 is TGTGCCAGCAGTTACTCAGGAGGGCTCACTGAAGCTTTCTTT.

The V gene is TRBV4-1, the J gene TRBJ2-3; 7 nucleotides line up with TRBD1. This CDR3 contains 16 residues. Unmatched junction bases numbered 4, after V lost 0 bases and J lost 1 base. CDR1 MGHRA and CDR2 YSYEKL come from the germline V gene. The CDR3: CASSQDRDSGTDTQYF. The DNA of the CDR3 is TGCGCCAGCAGCCAAGACCGGGACAGCGGCACAGATACGCAGTATTTT.

The gene calls are TRBV5-6 and TRBJ2-7; the D gene is possibly TRBD1 (5 bases). The germline V gene has CDR1 SGHDT and CDR2 YYEEEE. With 3 bases removed from V and 9 bases from J, the gap between germline ends came to 19 bases. This CDR3 spans 14 amino acids. The CDR3 reads CASSSTGDLLGQYF. As DNA, the CDR3 is TGTGCCAGCAGCTCTACAGGAGATCTTCTAGGGCAGTACTTC. The whole variable domain, filled in from reference TRBV5-6 and TRBJ2-7, reads DAGVTQSPTHLIKTRGQQVTLRCSPKSGHDTVSWYQQALGQGPQFIFQYYEEEERQRGNFPDRFSGHQFPNYSSELNVNALLLGDSALYLCASSSTGDLLGQYFGPGTRLTVT.

The chain couples TRBV9 to TRBJ2-1; D not certain. V was shortened by 0 bases and J by 5 bases, with 6 bases between the two germline ends. Germline V CDR1 and CDR2: SGDLS, YYNGEE. The CDR3 extends over 13 amino acids. The CDR3 is CASSVDHDNEQFF. CDR3 sequence (DNA): TGTGCCAGCAGCGTAGATCATGACAATGAGCAGTTCTTC.

This rearrangement joins TRBV19 to TRBJ1-6, with D hard to call. The CDR3 has 13 residues. Germline CDR1 LNHDA, CDR2 SQIVND (reference sequence). V dropped 2 bases and J dropped 9 bases, with 8 bases sitting between them. The CDR3 spells CASSITAGSPLHF. DNA for the CDR3: TGTGCCAGTAGTATAACGGCGGGTTCACCCCTCCACTTT.

The J gene is TRBJ1-1, the V gene TRBV5-4, with TRBD1 as a possible D gene (5 bases). Deletions cut 4 bases from V and 8 bases from J, with 12 bases between. This CDR3 has 12 amino acids. Germline values: CDR1 SGHNT, CDR2 YYREEE (reference sequence). CDR3 region: CASSRDRSEAFF. The CDR3 DNA is TGTGCCAGCAGCCGCGACAGATCGGAAGCTTTCTTT.

The genes are TRBV5-1 and TRBJ1-1, with TRBD1 matching over 10 bases. Per the germline V gene, CDR1 is SGHRS and CDR2 is YFSETQ. This CDR3 spans 16 amino acids. The V segment lost 0 bases and the J segment 1 base; nucleotides outside the gene matches: 3. The CDR3: CASSLGGQGTNTEAFF. The CDR3 DNA sequence: TGCGCCAGCAGCTTGGGGGGACAGGGGACGAACACTGAAGCTTTCTTT.

CDR3 in DNA: TGTGCCAGTAGTCAGGAAGACAGGGAGTACGAGCAGTACTTC. It is translated as CASSQEDREYEQYF. The chain employs TRBV19 and TRBJ2-7, with TRBD1 matching over 7 bases. Per the germline V gene, CDR1 is LNHDA and CDR2 is SQIVND (reference sequence). The J segment lost 4 bases and the V segment lost 5 bases, leaving 8 bases of the junction unmatched. The CDR3 runs 14 residues.

The rearrangement links TRBV27 to TRBJ2-1; D possibly corresponds to TRBD2 (5 bases). V gave up 5 bases and J gave up 3 bases, with 11 bases separating them. The CDR3 has 14 amino acids. Germline CDR1 is MNHEY and CDR2 is SMNVEV (reference sequence). CDR3 in amino acids: CASSPTGNYNEQFF. The CDR3 bases are TGTGCCAGCAGTCCCACCGGGAACTACAATGAGCAGTTCTTC.

This chain uses TRBV10-1 with TRBJ2-2; the D is unclear. V dropped 3 bases and J dropped 7 bases, with 21 bases sitting between them. The CDR3 length is 17 residues. The V gene's germline CDR1 is WNHNN and CDR2 SYGVQD (reference sequence). The DNA of the CDR3 is TGCGCCAGCAGTGATACGGTTGGAGCCCTGCGAGACGGGGAGCTGTTTTTT. Translated, it gives CASSDTVGALRDGELFF.

This clone is a singleton in its sample. This CDR3 reads CASSFFAGGEKLFF. The CDR3, as DNA: TGTGCCAGCAGCTTCTTCGCGGGGGGTGAAAAACTGTTTTTT. The gene calls are TRBV5-5 and TRBJ1-4; possibly TRBD1 for D (5 bases). Germline V gene sequence: CDR1 SGHKS, CDR2 YYEKEE (reference sequence). V dropped 2 bases and J dropped 7 bases, with 12 bases sitting between them. The CDR3 totals 14 residues.

J is TRBJ2-1 and V is TRBV4-1; 9 bases are a match to TRBD2. Germline CDR1 MGHRA, CDR2 YSYEKL. CDR3 length equals 18 residues. The V segment lost 1 base and the J segment 5 bases; nucleotides outside the gene matches: 12. The CDR3 sequence: CASSQVHGGGGADNEQFF. The CDR3 DNA reads TGCGCCAGCAGCCAAGTACACGGGGGCGGGGGGGCCGACAATGAGCAGTTCTTC.

The table lists this clone with a count of one. This rearrangement joins TRBV2 to TRBJ2-3, with D unresolved. This CDR3 has 15 residues. With 4 bases removed from V and 2 bases from J, the gap between germline ends came to 13 bases. Per germline, CDR1 SNHLY and CDR2 FYNNEI. CDR3 in DNA: TGTGCCAGCAGTGGGTTTGCGGTCCCCACAGATACGCAGTATTTT. It specifies CASSGFAVPTDTQYF.

This clone was recorded many times. V and J are TRBV13 and TRBJ2-7; tentative D call: TRBD2 (6 bases). The CDR3 extends over 14 amino acids. V lost 5 bases to trimming and J lost 5 bases, with 16 bases between them. In germline, CDR1 is PRHDT, CDR2 FYEKMQ (reference sequence). The CDR3 region has the DNA TGTGCCAGCAGCACGGGACTCCATTTGGACGAGCAGTACTTC. Amino acids: CASSTGLHLDEQYF.

The J gene is TRBJ1-2, the V gene TRBV9; TRBD1 is a possible D gene (5 bases). The V end lost 5 bases, the J end lost 4 bases, and 12 bases lay between the germline ends. This CDR3 contains 13 residues. Germline loops: CDR1 SGDLS, CDR2 YYNGEE. CDR3 coding DNA: TGTGCCAGCAGACCAGTGGGGGGCTATGGCTACACCTTC. Amino acid sequence: CASRPVGGYGYTF.

The V gene is TRBV15, the J gene TRBJ2-7, with 10 bases identical to TRBD1. V lost 0 bases, J lost 2 bases, and 4 bases stayed unmatched. CDR3 length: 16 residues. Germline loops: CDR1 LNHNV, CDR2 YYDKDF (reference sequence). The CDR3 sequence is CATSRETGGFTYEQYF. In nucleotides, the CDR3 is TGTGCCACCAGCAGAGAGACAGGGGGCTTCACCTACGAGCAGTACTTC.

This sequence joins TRBV19 and TRBJ1-5; D might be TRBD1 (5 bases). Germline CDR1 is LNHDA and CDR2 is SQIVND (reference sequence). The V and J ends lost 6 bases and 9 bases respectively, with 9 bases between them. The CDR3 covers 11 residues. DNA for the CDR3: TGTGCCAGTAGGAACGGGGGGCCCCAGCATTTT. It codes for CASRNGGPQHF. The full variable domain, rest sourced from reference TRBV19 and TRBJ1-5, is DGGITQSPKYLFRKEGQNVTLSCEQNLNHDAMYWYRQDPGQGLRLIYYSQIVNDFQKGDIAEGYSVSREKKESFPLTVTSAQKNPTAFYLCASRNGGPQHFGDGTRLSIL.

The V gene is TRBV9, the J gene TRBJ1-1; tentatively, D is TRBD1 (6 bases). With 3 bases removed from V and 4 bases from J, the gap between germline ends came to 16 bases. Germline CDR1 is SGDLS and CDR2 is YYNGEE. CDR3 length: 15 residues. The CDR3 region is CASSASQGSGTEAFF. CDR3 bases: TGTGCCAGCAGCGCATCACAGGGTTCGGGCACTGAAGCTTTCTTT.

The chain recombines TRBV7-6 with TRBJ1-6; 7 nucleotides match TRBD1. The CDR3 is made up of 15 amino acids. Germline V gene sequence: CDR1 SGHVS, CDR2 FNYEAQ. Unmatched junction bases numbered 10, after V lost 5 bases and J lost 9 bases. CDR3 residues: CASSERQGIGSPLHF. The CDR3 bases are TGTGCCAGCAGCGAGCGACAGGGTATCGGTTCACCCCTCCACTTT.

The sample holds a few counts of this clone. The genes are TRBV7-9 and TRBJ1-1; D might be TRBD1 (6 bases). CDR3 length: 14 amino acids. Trimming removed 5 bases at V and 3 bases at J, with 13 bases between. CDR1 is SEHNR and CDR2 is FQNEAQ in the germline V gene (reference sequence). The CDR3 is CASSPLTGHTEAFF. CDR3 DNA sequence: TGTGCCAGCAGCCCACTAACAGGGCACACTGAAGCTTTCTTT.

J is TRBJ2-1 and V is TRBV11-2; possible D gene TRBD2, 5 bases. The germline V gene encodes CDR1 SGHAT and CDR2 FQNNGV. The CDR3 extends over 16 amino acids. V was shortened by 3 bases and J by 6 bases, with 18 bases between the two germline ends. CDR3 sequence reads: CASSFVPDSSLNEQFF. The CDR3 DNA reads as TGTGCCAGCAGCTTTGTTCCGGACTCCTCTCTCAATGAGCAGTTCTTC.

V usage is TRBV27 and J usage is TRBJ1-1; 7 positions match TRBD1. This CDR3 spans 15 amino acids. V lost 2 bases, J lost 5 bases, and 8 bases stayed unmatched. Per germline, CDR1 MNHEY and CDR2 SMNVEV (reference sequence). CDR3 DNA: TGTGCCAGCAGTTTACTCCCCGCAGGGGGGACTGAAGCTTTCTTT. Protein product: CASSLLPAGGTEAFF.

This chain joins TRBV5-5 and TRBJ2-1; D perhaps matches TRBD2 (6 bases). The germline CDR1 and CDR2 sequences are SGHKS and YYEKEE (reference sequence). The V end was cut by 0 bases, the J end by 2 bases, with 9 bases between. The CDR3 sequence is 15 residues long. The CDR3 sequence is CASSLAGVAYNEQFF. CDR3 nucleotide sequence: TGTGCCAGCAGCTTGGCGGGGGTAGCCTACAATGAGCAGTTCTTC.

The V and J genes are TRBV4-2 and TRBJ2-2; D call uncertain. This CDR3 spans 13 amino acids. Germline CDR1 reads LGHNA; CDR2 reads YNFKEQ. The V end lost 1 base, the J end lost 5 bases, and 5 bases lay between the germline ends. The CDR3 DNA follows: TGTGCCAGCAGCCAAGGAGCGACCGGGGAGCTGTTTTTT. This translates into CASSQGATGELFF.

This chain connects TRBV15 to TRBJ2-1; 13 bases line up with TRBD2. CDR1 LNHNV and CDR2 YYDKDF come from the germline V gene (reference sequence). The CDR3 totals 16 residues. The ends lost 2 bases at V and 5 bases at J; junction bases unmatched: 3. The CDR3 DNA reads TGTGCCACCAGCAGACGACTAGCGGGGGGCGACAATGAGCAGTTCTTC. This codes for CATSRRLAGGDNEQFF.

V and J are TRBV27 and TRBJ2-5, with D possibly TRBD1 on 5 matching bases. Germline CDR1 and CDR2: MNHEY and SMNVEV (reference sequence). There are 14 residues in the CDR3. Trimming removed 0 bases at V and 5 bases at J, with 10 bases between. CDR3 amino acids: CASSLSGPRETQYF. In nucleotides, the CDR3 is TGTGCCAGCAGTTTATCGGGGCCGCGGGAGACCCAGTACTTC.